Listed here are 5 T cell receptor beta chains from one sample, sequenced in a study of radiation and T cells in renal cell carcinoma. Described time point: blood 4 weeks post-SBRT, at nephrectomy. Stated treatment: 15 Gy SBRT to primary tumor, nephrectomy 4 weeks later. Profiled with immunoSEQ multiplex PCR; TCRdb holds only in-frame clones, not every one. The sample lists fewer than 200,000 clones; about 87% were seen once. The sample consisted of blood, taken from a patient whose treatment included radiotherapy and nephrectomy. All receptors derive from a woman in her 50s with renal cell carcinoma.

V usage is TRBV11-1 and J usage is TRBJ1-1, with unresolved D. Germline V gene sequence: CDR1 SGHAT, CDR2 FQDESV (reference sequence). The CDR3 runs to 14 residues. Trimming removed 1 base from V and 5 bases from J, with 11 bases in between. This CDR3 reads CASSLVPGRTEAFF. CDR3 DNA: TGTGCCAGCAGCTTAGTTCCCGGGAGGACTGAAGCTTTCTTT.

The chain links TRBV19 to TRBJ1-2; no clear D gene. From germline, CDR1 is LNHDA and CDR2 SQIVND (reference sequence). V was pared by 6 bases and J by 8 bases, with 16 bases between. The CDR3 is made up of 13 amino acids. As DNA, the CDR3 is TGTGCCAGTAGCCCTGGACTGCAACAAGGCTACACCTTC. This encodes CASSPGLQQGYTF.

This rearrangement joins TRBV4-3 to TRBJ2-7; 10 bases align to TRBD2. V lost 3 bases and J lost 0; bases outside the gene matches: 11. Germline V lookup: CDR1 LGHNA, CDR2 YSLEER. The CDR3 has 18 amino acids. The CDR3 DNA reads as TGCGCCAGCAGCCAGGGCCCTGGACTAGCGGAAAGCTCCTACGAGCAGTACTTC. As protein: CASSQGPGLAESSYEQYF.

J is TRBJ2-7 and V is TRBV5-1; no reliable D call. There are 11 residues in the CDR3. Germline loops: CDR1 SGHRS, CDR2 YFSETQ. V gave up 4 bases and J gave up 6 bases, with 8 bases separating them. CDR3 sequence reads: CASSLGFEQYF. CDR3 DNA sequence: TGCGCCAGCAGCCTTGGATTCGAGCAGTACTTC.

The J gene is TRBJ2-5, the V gene TRBV18, with D maybe TRBD1 (6 bases). V gave up 3 bases and J gave up 4 bases, with 12 bases separating them. CDR1 and CDR2 from the germline V gene are KGHSH and LQKENI. The CDR3 runs 14 residues. CDR3 sequence: CASSPLQGGETQYF. CDR3 sequence (DNA): TGTGCCAGCTCACCTCTACAGGGTGGAGAGACCCAGTACTTC.